Listed here is a single T cell receptor beta chain. This clonotype is classified as large (0.1 to 1%). Qualities for individual bases were not recorded, and no much larger clone is one base off. Via the germline V gene, CDR1 is LGHNA and CDR2 YSLEER. The CDR3 runs 13 amino acids, cysteine and phenylalanine included. The sequence is cut down to CDR3 DNA, 39 bases in frame from base 1. V and J lose 0 bases and 5 bases, and a span of 7 bases separates them. PBMCs were labeled with CellTrace CFSE and cultured for less than seven days in RPMI with roughly 8% human serum plus peptide pools at about 1 ug/mL each. On a BD FACSAria, proliferating CD4 T cells were sorted without fixation as live CD56-CD19-CD16-CD3+CD4+ CFSE-low cells. Enrolled adults were healthy and seronegative for ZIKV, JEV, YFV, DENV and WNV by microneutralization screening. The samples were taken from a phase 1, double-blinded, randomized, placebo-controlled trial testing an alum-adjuvanted Zika purified-inactivated virus (ZPIV) vaccine. Peripheral blood mononuclear cells were isolated by standard procedure and stored frozen in liquid nitrogen until use.

Receptor libraries were prepared by 5' RACE. TCRbeta libraries were pooled in proportion to their sorted cell numbers before sequencing. Total RNA was extracted from the sorted cells with RNAzol RT, and cDNA was synthesized using an oligo(dT) primer and a template-switching oligo. The TCRbeta V-CDR3-J region was amplified by PCR with Kapa HiFi between a SMARTer oligo primer and a TCRbeta constant-region primer. A second PCR added Illumina adaptors and sample-specific index barcodes, with HighPrep bead cleanup and Bioanalyzer confirmation of a roughly 650 bp band. Libraries were sequenced on an Illumina MiSeq with 2x151 bp paired-end reads. Regarding the original processing steps: An in-house Java program demultiplexed the reads, while MiXCR assigned TCRbeta annotations and counted clonotypes. Repertoire overlap was assessed with Morisita-Horn indices from the R package vegan, and UPGMA clustering and Circos plots of recurring clonotypes were generated. Shannon diversity and richness were normalized to the maximum possible value based on input cell numbers, so that values between 0 and 1 were obtained. CDR3beta sequences were aligned using MUSCLE, distances were calculated using SeqinR, and multidimensional scaling was plotted in R. Using fastp trimming at Q25 and MiXCR clonotype assembly, TCRdb reanalyzed the public sequencing data and kept in-frame beta chains. Every distinct CDR3 protein forms one entry, paired with its most common genes and DNA. The V and J calls come from TCRdb's annotation, not from the publication. The sample table shows hundreds of distinct CDR3 sequences, and 3% to 4.5% are seen once. 30% to 40% of the sample lies in the top ten.

The sample belongs to a study of Japanese encephalitis immunity and Zika vaccine responses (dated by TCRdb to the early 2020s). Notes on the research overall: The included participants were given three 5.0 ug doses of alum-adjuvanted ZPIV at weeks 0, 4 and 28. Two to three months ahead of the first ZPIV dose, 11 to 12 participants were given JEV vaccine (IXIARO) as a two-dose regimen with the doses 28 days apart. Before ZPIV, roughly twelve participants got a single dose of YFV vaccine (YF-VAX), while nine participants were flavivirus-naive. Several representative participants per pre-vaccination group were picked for TCR sequencing, using samples from week 52 and from week 0, the point after pre-vaccination but before ZPIV. TCR repertoires from three flavivirus-naive individuals were also analyzed at weeks 2, 6 and 52 after the start of ZPIV vaccination. For stimulations, either ZIKV structural-protein peptide pools divided into flavivirus-conserved and non-conserved sets or JEV or YFV peptides matching the pre-vaccination were used. ZIKV peptides were 15-mers overlapping by 11 residues, selected for NetMHCpan/NetMHCII-predicted epitopes with affinity below 50 nM. The study asked whether earlier vaccination against Japanese encephalitis virus (JEV) or yellow fever virus (YFV) shaped CD4 T cell responses to the Zika vaccine.

Beyond this particular receptor, the publication reports: After ZPIV, repertoire richness of CD4 T cells responding to conserved ZIKV epitopes significantly decreased in JEV-pre-vaccinated donors. Only a subset of trial participants with three doses and adequate samples was analyzed, not the entire vaccinated cohort. CD8 T cell responses of very low magnitude were detected against ZIKV peptide pools and were observed in only a few individuals. Sample size limitations prevented peptide-pool deconvolution, so the individual peptides driving cross-reactive responses were not identified. JEV-pre-vaccinated donors showed higher repertoire similarity across time-points and stimulations than YFV-pre-vaccinated donors, indicating more clonotypes common to ZIKV and JEV stimulation. Samples clustered by participant with no similarity between individuals, suggesting no public TCRs were detected.

Recombination linked TRBV4-3 to TRBJ1-1; TRBD1 is a weak D gene call, 6 bases matching. The sequencing used antigen-activated CD4+ T cells from blood, cultured, collected during a Zika inactivated vaccine study. The source of this sequence is an adult man who received an inactivated Zika virus vaccine. The nucleotide sequence reads as follows: TGCGCCAGCAGCCAAGAAGGGGGAACTGAAGCTTTCTTT. Protein translation: CASSQEGGTEAFF.